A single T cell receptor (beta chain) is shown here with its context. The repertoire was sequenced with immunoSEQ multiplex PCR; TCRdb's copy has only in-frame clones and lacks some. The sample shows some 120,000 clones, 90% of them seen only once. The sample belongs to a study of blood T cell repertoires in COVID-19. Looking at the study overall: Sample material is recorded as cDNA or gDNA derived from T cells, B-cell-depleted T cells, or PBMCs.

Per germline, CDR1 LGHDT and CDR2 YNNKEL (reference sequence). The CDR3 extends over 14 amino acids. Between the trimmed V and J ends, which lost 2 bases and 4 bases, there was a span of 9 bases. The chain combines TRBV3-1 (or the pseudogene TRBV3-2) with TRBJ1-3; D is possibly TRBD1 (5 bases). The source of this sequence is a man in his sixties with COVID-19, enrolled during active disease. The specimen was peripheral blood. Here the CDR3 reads CASSQTGPGNTIYF. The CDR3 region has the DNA TGTGCCAGCAGCCAAACAGGACCCGGAAACACCATATATTTT.